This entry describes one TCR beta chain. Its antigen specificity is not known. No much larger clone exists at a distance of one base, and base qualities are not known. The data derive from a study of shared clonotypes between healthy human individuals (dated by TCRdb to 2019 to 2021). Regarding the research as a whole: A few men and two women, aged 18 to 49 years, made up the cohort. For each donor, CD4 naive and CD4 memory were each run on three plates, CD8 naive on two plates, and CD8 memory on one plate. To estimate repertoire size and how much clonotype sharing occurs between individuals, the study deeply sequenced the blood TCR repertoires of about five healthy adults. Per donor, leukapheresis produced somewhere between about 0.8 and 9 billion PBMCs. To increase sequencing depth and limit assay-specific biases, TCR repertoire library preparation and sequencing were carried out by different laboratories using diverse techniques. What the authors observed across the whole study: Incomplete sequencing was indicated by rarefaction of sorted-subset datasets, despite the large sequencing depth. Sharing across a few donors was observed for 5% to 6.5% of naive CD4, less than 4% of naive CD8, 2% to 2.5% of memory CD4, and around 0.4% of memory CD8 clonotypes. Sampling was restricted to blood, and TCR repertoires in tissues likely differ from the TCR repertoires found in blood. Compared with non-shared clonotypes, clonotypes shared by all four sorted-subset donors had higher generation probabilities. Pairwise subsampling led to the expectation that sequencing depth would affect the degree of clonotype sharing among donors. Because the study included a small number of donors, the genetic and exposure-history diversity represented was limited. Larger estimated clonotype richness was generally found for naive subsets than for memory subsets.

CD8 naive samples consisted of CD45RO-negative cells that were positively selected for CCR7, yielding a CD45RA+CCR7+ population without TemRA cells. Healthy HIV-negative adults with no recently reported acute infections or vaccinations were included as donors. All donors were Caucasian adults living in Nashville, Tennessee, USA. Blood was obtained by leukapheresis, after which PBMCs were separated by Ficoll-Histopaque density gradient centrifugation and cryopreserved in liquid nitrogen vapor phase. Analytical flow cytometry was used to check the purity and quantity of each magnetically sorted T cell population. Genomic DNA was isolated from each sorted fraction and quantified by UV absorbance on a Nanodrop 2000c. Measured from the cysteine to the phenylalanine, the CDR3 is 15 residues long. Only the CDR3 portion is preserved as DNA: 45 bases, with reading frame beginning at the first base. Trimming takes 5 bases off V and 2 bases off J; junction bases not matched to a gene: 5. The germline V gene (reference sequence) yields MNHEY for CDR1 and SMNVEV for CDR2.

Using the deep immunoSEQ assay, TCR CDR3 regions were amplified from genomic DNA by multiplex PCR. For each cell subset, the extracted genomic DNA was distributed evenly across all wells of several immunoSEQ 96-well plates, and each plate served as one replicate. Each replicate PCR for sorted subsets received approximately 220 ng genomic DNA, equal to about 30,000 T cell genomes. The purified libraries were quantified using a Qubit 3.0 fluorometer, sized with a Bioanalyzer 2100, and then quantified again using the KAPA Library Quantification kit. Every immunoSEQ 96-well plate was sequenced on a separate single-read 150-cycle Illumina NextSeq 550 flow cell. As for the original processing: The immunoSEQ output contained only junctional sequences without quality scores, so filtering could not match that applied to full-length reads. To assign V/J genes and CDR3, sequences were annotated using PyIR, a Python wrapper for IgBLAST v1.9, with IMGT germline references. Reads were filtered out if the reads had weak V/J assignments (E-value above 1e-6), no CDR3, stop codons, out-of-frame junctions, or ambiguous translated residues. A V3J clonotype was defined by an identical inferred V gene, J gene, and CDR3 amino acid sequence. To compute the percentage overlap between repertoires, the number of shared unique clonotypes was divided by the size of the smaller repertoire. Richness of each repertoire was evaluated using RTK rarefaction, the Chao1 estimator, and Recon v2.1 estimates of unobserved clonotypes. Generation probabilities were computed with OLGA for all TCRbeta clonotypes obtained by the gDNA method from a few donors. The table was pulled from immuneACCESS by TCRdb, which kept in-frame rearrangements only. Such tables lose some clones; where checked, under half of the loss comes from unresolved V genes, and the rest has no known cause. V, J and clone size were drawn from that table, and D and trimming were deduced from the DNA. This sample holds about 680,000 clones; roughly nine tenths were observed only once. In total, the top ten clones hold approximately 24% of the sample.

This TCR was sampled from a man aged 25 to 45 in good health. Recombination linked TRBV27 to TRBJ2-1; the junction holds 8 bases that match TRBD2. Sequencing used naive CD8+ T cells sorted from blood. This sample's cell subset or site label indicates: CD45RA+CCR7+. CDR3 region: CASSISGSPYNEQFF. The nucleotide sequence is TGTGCCAGCAGTATAAGCGGGAGCCCCTACAATGAGCAGTTCTTC.